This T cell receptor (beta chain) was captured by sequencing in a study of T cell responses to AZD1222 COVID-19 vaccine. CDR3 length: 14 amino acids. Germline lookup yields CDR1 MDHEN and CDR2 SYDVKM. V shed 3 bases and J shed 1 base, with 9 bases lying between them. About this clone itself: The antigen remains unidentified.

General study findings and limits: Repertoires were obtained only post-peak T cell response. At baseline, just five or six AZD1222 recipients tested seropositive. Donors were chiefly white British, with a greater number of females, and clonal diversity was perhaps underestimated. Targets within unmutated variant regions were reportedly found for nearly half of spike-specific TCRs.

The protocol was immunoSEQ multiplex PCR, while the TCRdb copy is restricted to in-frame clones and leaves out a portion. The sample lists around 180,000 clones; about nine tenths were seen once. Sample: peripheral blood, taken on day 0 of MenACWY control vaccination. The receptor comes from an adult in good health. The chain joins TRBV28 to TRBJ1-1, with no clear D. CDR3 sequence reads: CASSFGEKNTEAFF. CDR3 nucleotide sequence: TGTGCCAGCAGTTTCGGGGAGAAGAACACTGAAGCTTTCTTT.